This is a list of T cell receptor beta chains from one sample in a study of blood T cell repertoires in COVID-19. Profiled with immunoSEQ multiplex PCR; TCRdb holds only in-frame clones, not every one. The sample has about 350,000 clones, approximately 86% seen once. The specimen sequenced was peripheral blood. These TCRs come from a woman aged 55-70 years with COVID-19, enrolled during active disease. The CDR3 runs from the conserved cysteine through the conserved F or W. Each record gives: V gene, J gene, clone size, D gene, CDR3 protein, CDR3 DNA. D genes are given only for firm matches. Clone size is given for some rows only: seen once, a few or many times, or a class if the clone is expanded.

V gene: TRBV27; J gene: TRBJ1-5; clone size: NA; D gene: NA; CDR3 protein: CASSLRSGGNQPQHF; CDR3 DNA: TGTGCCAGCAGTTTACGCTCGGGGGGCAATCAGCCCCAGCATTTT
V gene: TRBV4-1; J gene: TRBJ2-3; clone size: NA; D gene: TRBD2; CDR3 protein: CASSLAGGTDTQYF; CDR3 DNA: TGCGCCAGTTCCTTAGCGGGGGGGACAGATACGCAGTATTTT
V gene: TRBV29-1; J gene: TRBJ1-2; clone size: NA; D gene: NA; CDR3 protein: CSVEEGGVYSYTF; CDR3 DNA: TGCAGCGTTGAAGAGGGAGGAGTGTATAGCTACACCTTC
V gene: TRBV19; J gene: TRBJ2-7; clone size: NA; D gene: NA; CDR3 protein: CASSPRQSSYEQYF; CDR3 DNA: TGTGCCAGTAGTCCCAGACAGAGCTCCTACGAGCAGTACTTC
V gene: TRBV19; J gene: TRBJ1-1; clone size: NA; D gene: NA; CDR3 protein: CASSIGPEWNDAEAFF; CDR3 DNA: TGTGCCAGTAGTATAGGGCCGGAGTGGAATGACGCTGAAGCTTTCTTT
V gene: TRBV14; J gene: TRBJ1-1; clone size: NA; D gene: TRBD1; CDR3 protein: CASSLTTGVEAFF; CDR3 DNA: TGTGCCAGCAGCCTAACCACAGGGGTCGAAGCTTTCTTT
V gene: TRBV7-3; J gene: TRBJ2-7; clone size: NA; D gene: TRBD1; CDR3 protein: CASSPQGGSYEQYF; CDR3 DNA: TGTGCCAGCAGCCCACAGGGGGGATCCTACGAGCAGTACTTC
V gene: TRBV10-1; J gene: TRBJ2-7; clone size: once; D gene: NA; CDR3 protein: CASSEDPDSLSEQYF; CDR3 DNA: TGCGCCAGCAGTGAGGACCCAGACAGTTTATCCGAGCAGTACTTC
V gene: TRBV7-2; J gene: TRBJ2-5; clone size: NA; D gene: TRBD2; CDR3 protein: CASSLVWGGGETQYF; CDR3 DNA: TGTGCCAGCAGCTTAGTTTGGGGGGGAGGGGAGACCCAGTACTTC
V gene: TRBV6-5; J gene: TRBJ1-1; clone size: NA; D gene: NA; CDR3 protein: CASSYRDGVKAFF; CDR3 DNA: TGTGCCAGCAGTTACCGAGACGGGGTGAAAGCTTTCTTT
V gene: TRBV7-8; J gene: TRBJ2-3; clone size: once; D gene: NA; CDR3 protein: CASTPDGDTQYF; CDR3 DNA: TGTGCCAGCACCCCAGATGGAGATACGCAGTATTTT
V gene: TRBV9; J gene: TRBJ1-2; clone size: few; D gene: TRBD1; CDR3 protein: CASSVDGTGASYGYTF; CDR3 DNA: TGTGCCAGCAGCGTAGATGGGACAGGGGCGTCCTATGGCTACACCTTC
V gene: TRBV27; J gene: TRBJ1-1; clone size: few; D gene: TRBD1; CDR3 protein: CASSLDRRAGAFF; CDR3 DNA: TGTGCCAGCAGTTTGGACAGGAGGGCAGGAGCTTTCTTT
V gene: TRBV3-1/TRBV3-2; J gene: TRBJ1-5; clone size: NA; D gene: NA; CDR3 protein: CASSPGGGYSNQPQHF; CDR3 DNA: TGTGCCAGCAGCCCGGGGGGGGGTTATAGCAATCAGCCCCAGCATTTT
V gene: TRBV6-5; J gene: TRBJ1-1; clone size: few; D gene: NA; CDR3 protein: CASSYVEGMRVTEAFF; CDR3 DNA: TGTGCCAGCAGTTACGTCGAGGGTATGCGTGTCACTGAAGCTTTCTTT
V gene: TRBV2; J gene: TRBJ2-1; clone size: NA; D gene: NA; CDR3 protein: CASSDRRGPYNEQFF; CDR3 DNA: TGTGCCAGCAGTGACAGGCGGGGGCCATACAATGAGCAGTTCTTC
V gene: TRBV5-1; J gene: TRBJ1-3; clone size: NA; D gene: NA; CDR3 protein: CASSIDNAGNTIYF; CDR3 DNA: TGCGCCAGCAGCATCGACAACGCTGGAAACACCATATATTTT
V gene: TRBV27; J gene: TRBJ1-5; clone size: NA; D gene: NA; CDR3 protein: CASSLQGAVGSNQPQHF; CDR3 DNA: TGTGCCAGCAGTTTACAAGGGGCAGTTGGAAGCAATCAGCCCCAGCATTTT
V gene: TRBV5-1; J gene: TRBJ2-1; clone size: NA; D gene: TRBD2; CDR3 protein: CASSGGLAGSYNEQFF; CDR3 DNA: TGCGCCAGCAGCGGGGGACTAGCGGGCTCCTACAATGAGCAGTTCTTC
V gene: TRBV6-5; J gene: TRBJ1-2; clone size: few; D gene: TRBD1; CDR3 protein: CASQTGGAGNYGYTF; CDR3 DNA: TGTGCCAGCCAAACAGGGGGCGCGGGGAACTATGGCTACACCTTC
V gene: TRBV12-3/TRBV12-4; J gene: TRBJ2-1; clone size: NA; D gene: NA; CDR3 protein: CASSFQVDEQFF; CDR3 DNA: TGTGCCAGCAGTTTCCAGGTGGATGAGCAGTTCTTC
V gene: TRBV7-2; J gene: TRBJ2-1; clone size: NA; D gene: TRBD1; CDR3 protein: CASSSGQGRQFF; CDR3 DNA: TGTGCCAGCAGCTCCGGACAGGGGAGACAGTTCTTC